Below are 23 T cell receptor beta chains sequenced from a single sample in a study of CD8 T cells in ankylosing spondylitis. In TCRdb, the 5' RACE reads were re-called with MiXCR into one record per CDR3 protein. The sample has more than 250,000 distinct CDR3 sequences, less than 9.5% seen once. The study, taken as a whole, reports: About 8 highly homologous variants made up a TCR beta motif, and this motif appeared characteristic of ankylosing spondylitis blood.

No antigens are known for them. The sample was blood, either unsorted or a sorted T cell fraction (not recorded which). The receptors were sampled from a male donor with ankylosing spondylitis.

The chain employs TRBV10-3 and TRBJ2-5, with 8 bases aligning to TRBD1. Germline V CDR1 and CDR2: ENHRY, SYGVKD. This CDR3 region has 15 residues. With 2 bases clipped from V and 5 bases from J, the junction kept 7 bases outside the gene matches. CDR3 loop: CAISEPDRGRETQYF. CDR3 nucleotide sequence: TGTGCCATCAGTGAGCCTGACAGGGGTCGGGAGACCCAGTACTTC.

This clonotype was seen only a few times. The rearrangement uses TRBV27 and TRBJ1-1; 9 bases fit TRBD1. The length of the CDR3 is 15 residues. The germline V gene encodes CDR1 MNHEY and CDR2 SMNVEV (reference sequence). Trimming removed 5 bases from V and 8 bases from J; junction bases left unmatched: 12. CDR3 protein: CASSIYGTGLVEAFF. The CDR3 coding sequence is TGTGCCAGCAGTATTTACGGGACAGGGCTTGTGGAAGCTTTCTTT.

This clonotype turned up a few times. The V call is TRBV12-3 or TRBV12-4, the J call TRBJ2-1, with a weak D call TRBD1 (6 bases). The V and J ends lost 8 bases and 9 bases respectively, with 20 bases between them. The CDR3 runs 14 residues. The CDR3 region is CASSLREQGTEQFF. CDR3 sequence (DNA): TGTGCCAGCTCCCTAAGGGAACAGGGCACTGAGCAGTTCTTC.

This clonotype has ten or more counts. The CDR3 coding sequence is TGTGCCAGCAGCCACTCCTGGGCGGACAATGAGCAGTTCTTC. Translation: CASSHSWADNEQFF. The rearrangement links TRBV7-8 to TRBJ2-1; the D is unclear. This CDR3 comprises 14 residues. The germline CDR1 and CDR2 sequences are SGHVS and FQNEAQ. V was cut by 5 bases and J by 5 bases, with 13 bases left in between.

This clonotype was detected ten times or more. J is TRBJ2-3 and V is TRBV7-8; 10 bases match TRBD2. The CDR3 runs 16 residues. Germline V lookup: CDR1 SGHVS, CDR2 FQNEAQ. J lost 4 bases, V lost 4 bases, and 8 bases had no gene match. The CDR3 nucleotides read TGTGCCAGCAGCTATCCTATAGCGGGAGGTCCAGATACGCAGTATTTT. It specifies CASSYPIAGGPDTQYF.

The chain is built from TRBV12-3 or TRBV12-4 and TRBJ1-1, with a weak D call TRBD1 (5 bases). Trimming pared 3 bases from V and 6 bases from J, leaving 17 bases between. CDR3 length equals 15 residues. CDR3 nucleotides: TGTGCCAGCAGTTTCCCAGGGCGTCGACTCGCTGAAGCTTTCTTT. Amino acid sequence: CASSFPGRRLAEAFF.

This chain connects TRBV27 to TRBJ2-4, with 10 bases fitting TRBD2. The trim removed 2 bases at V and 8 bases at J, leaving 3 bases unmatched. The CDR3 is 14 residues long. Looked up from germline, CDR1 is MNHEY and CDR2 is SMNVEV (reference sequence). The CDR3 here is CASSLGTSEHIQYF. In DNA form, the CDR3 reads TGTGCCAGCAGTTTAGGGACTAGCGAACACATTCAGTACTTC.

A few counts support this clonotype. The chain carries TRBV4-1 and TRBJ1-5; D gene unclear. The length of the CDR3 is 14 residues. Germline CDR1 reads MGHRA; CDR2 reads YSYEKL. V shed 1 base and J shed 6 bases, with 10 bases lying between them. The CDR3 sequence: CASSQVGEIQPQHF. CDR3 DNA: TGCGCCAGCAGCCAAGTCGGGGAGATTCAGCCCCAGCATTTT.

The rearrangement uses TRBV12-3 or TRBV12-4 and TRBJ2-7, with D unresolved. The V end lost 2 bases, the J end lost 2 bases, and 13 bases lay between the germline ends. This CDR3 is built from 15 residues. CDR3 in amino acids: CASSLTTMLAYEQYF. CDR3 sequence (DNA): TGTGCCAGCAGTTTAACAACCATGCTGGCCTACGAGCAGTACTTC.

This clonotype has a handful of counts. This sequence joins TRBV25-1 and TRBJ1-4; a weak D match, TRBD1 (5 bases). The germline V and J ends were trimmed by 11 bases and 7 bases, with 14 bases remaining between them. CDR1 MGHDK and CDR2 SYGVNS come from the germline V gene. This CDR3 comprises 12 residues. The DNA of the CDR3 is TGTGCCCCGAGCAGGGAATTTGAAAAACTGTTTTTT. Translation gives CAPSREFEKLFF.

The rearrangement uses TRBV29-1 and TRBJ2-5; 12 nucleotides match TRBD2. Germline CDR1 and CDR2: SQVTM and ANQGSEA. The CDR3 has 14 residues. Trimming cost V 1 base and J 6 bases; bases outside gene matches: 3. CDR3 nucleotides: TGCAGCGTTGAAGCGACTAGCGGGAGTAAGACCCAGTACTTC. Encoded protein: CSVEATSGSKTQYF.

This clonotype was recorded many times. The chain links TRBV5-1 to TRBJ2-1, with 8 positions matching TRBD2. Germline trimming cut 7 bases from V and 0 bases from J; bases unmatched to any gene: 9. The CDR3 is made up of 16 amino acids. The germline V gene has CDR1 SGHRS and CDR2 YFSETQ. This chain's CDR3 is CASAASGRISYNEQFF. For the CDR3, the DNA is TGCGCCAGCGCCGCCAGCGGGAGAATCTCCTACAATGAGCAGTTCTTC.

This clonotype turned up a few times. V gene TRBV29-1 combines with J gene TRBJ1-1; D is ambiguous. CDR1 is SQVTM, CDR2 ANQGSEA, per germline. The CDR3 is 13 residues long. V was trimmed by 7 bases and J by 3 bases, leaving 15 bases between them. CDR3 coding DNA: TGCAGCGCCGCCGAGGTAACGCACACTGAAGCTTTCTTT. Translated, it gives CSAAEVTHTEAFF.

The CDR3 coding sequence is TGTGCCAGCTCACCACTAGCGGTGATCACAGATACGCAGTATTTT. It translates to CASSPLAVITDTQYF. The chain couples TRBV18 to TRBJ2-3, with D maybe TRBD2 (6 bases). Trimming removed 1 base at V and 2 bases at J, with 10 bases between. CDR3 length equals 15 residues. CDR1 is KGHSH and CDR2 is LQKENI in the germline V gene. The whole variable domain, filled in from reference TRBV18 and TRBJ2-3, reads NAGVMQNPRHLVRRRGQEARLRCSPMKGHSHVYWYRQLPEEGLKFMVYLQKENIIDESGMPKERFSAEFPKEGPSILRIQQVVRGDSAAYFCASSPLAVITDTQYFGPGTRLTVL.

This clonotype was observed a few times. This chain uses TRBV5-5 with TRBJ2-2; D is perhaps TRBD1 (6 bases). The CDR3 loop spans 15 amino acids. Trimming took off 1 base at V and 7 bases at J, with 14 bases between the two ends. Germline V gives CDR1 SGHKS, CDR2 YYEKEE (reference sequence). CDR3 amino acids: CASSLTGRWIGELFF. The CDR3 region has the DNA TGTGCCAGCAGCTTGACAGGGCGGTGGATCGGGGAGCTGTTTTTT.

This clonotype was seen only a few times. J is TRBJ1-2 and V is TRBV6-5; D possibly corresponds to TRBD1 (5 bases). Germline CDR1 is MNHEY and CDR2 is SVGAGI. V was cut by 2 bases and J by 1 base, with 14 bases left in between. The CDR3 is 16 residues long. In nucleotides, the CDR3 is TGTGCCAGCAGTTACCGGACCGGACACGATAACTATGGCTACACCTTC. This codes for CASSYRTGHDNYGYTF.

This clonotype was counted between two and nine times. J is TRBJ2-3 and V is TRBV7-2; D is unclear. CDR1 is SGHTA and CDR2 is FQGNSA in the germline V gene. The V gene lost 7 bases and the J gene lost 4 bases, with 12 bases spanning the gap. The CDR3 spans 13 residues. CDR3 bases: TGTGCCAGCACCCAACCACCGGCAGATACGCAGTATTTT. Its protein product is CASTQPPADTQYF.

V and J are TRBV10-3 and TRBJ2-5; 10 nucleotides agree with TRBD2. The germline CDR1 and CDR2 sequences are ENHRY and SYGVKD. Losses at the gene ends were 7 bases for V and 4 bases for J; bases not matched to a gene: 6. The CDR3 loop spans 14 amino acids. CDR3 amino acids: CAITSGSTRETQYF. The CDR3 coding sequence is TGTGCCATCACTAGCGGGAGTACTCGAGAGACCCAGTACTTC.

The chain recombines TRBV9 with TRBJ1-1; D gene uncertain. The germline CDR1 and CDR2 sequences are SGDLS and YYNGEE. Trimming removed 2 bases at V and 4 bases at J, with 12 bases between. The CDR3 loop spans 14 amino acids. Here the CDR3 DNA reads TGTGCCAGCAGCGTCATCGAGGGCACCACTGAAGCTTTCTTT. Protein product: CASSVIEGTTEAFF.

This clonotype was counted many times. The chain carries TRBV29-1 and TRBJ2-7; D remains unclear. Germline V gene data show CDR1 as SQVTM and CDR2 as ANQGSEA. V dropped 4 bases and J dropped 0 bases, with 4 bases sitting between them. CDR3 length equals 11 residues. The CDR3 reads CSVVSSYEQYF. For the CDR3, the DNA is TGCAGCGTTGTCAGCTCCTACGAGCAGTACTTC.

This clonotype was seen more than once but under ten times. The chain is built from TRBV27 and TRBJ2-3; 11 nucleotides match TRBD2. V was clipped by 3 bases and J by 5 bases; unmatched bases: 10. The CDR3 consists of 17 residues. In germline, CDR1 is MNHEY, CDR2 SMNVEV (reference sequence). CDR3 in amino acids: CASSFSLAGGPGDTQYF. The CDR3 DNA sequence: TGTGCCAGCAGTTTTAGTTTAGCGGGAGGGCCCGGAGATACGCAGTATTTT.

This clonotype was observed at least ten times. V and J are TRBV29-1 and TRBJ1-6; a weak D match, TRBD1 (5 bases). The CDR3 sequence is 13 residues long. V was shortened by 6 bases and J by 6 bases, with 12 bases between the two germline ends. Germline V gives CDR1 SQVTM, CDR2 ANQGSEA. The CDR3 nucleotides are TGCAGCGTAAAGGTGGGGGTTAATTCACCCCTCCACTTT. Its protein is CSVKVGVNSPLHF.

The V call is TRBV20-1, the J call TRBJ1-4; no firm D call. There are 13 residues in the CDR3. Trimming shortened V by 6 bases and J by 3 bases, and 11 bases separated the two germline ends. Germline V CDR1 and CDR2: DFQATT, SNEGSKA (reference sequence). CDR3 bases: TGCAGTGCCCGACGGAGGGCTAATGAAAAACTGTTTTTT. Its translation is CSARRRANEKLFF.